Shown below are 17 T cell receptor beta chains from a single sample sequenced in a study of blood T cell repertoires in COVID-19. Clones were sequenced by immunoSEQ multiplex PCR, and TCRdb holds only the in-frame ones, with some missing. This sample has some 250,000 clones, with around 90% found just once. Sequenced sample: peripheral blood. Receptors originate from a woman aged 25-40 years with acute or convalescent COVID-19.

The chain couples TRBV19 to TRBJ1-4; the D is unclear. Germline CDR1 and CDR2: LNHDA and SQIVND (reference sequence). The V and J ends lost 10 bases and 7 bases respectively, with 16 bases between them. This CDR3 comprises 13 residues. The CDR3 nucleotides are TGTGCCACCCGAACCCGGGAGGGTGAAAAACTGTTTTTT. Residues: CATRTREGEKLFF.

This chain uses TRBV11-2 with TRBJ2-7, with D possibly matching TRBD1 (6 bases). This CDR3 spans 14 amino acids. V gave up 1 base and J gave up 3 bases, with 10 bases separating them. The germline V gene has CDR1 SGHAT and CDR2 FQNNGV. CDR3 in amino acids: CASSLVAGVYEQYF. The CDR3 DNA follows: TGTGCCAGCAGCTTAGTCGCAGGGGTCTACGAGCAGTACTTC.

This rearrangement joins TRBV7-2 to TRBJ1-1; D remains ambiguous. Trimming took off 5 bases at V and 0 bases at J, with 13 bases between the two ends. From germline, CDR1 is SGHTA and CDR2 FQGNSA. This CDR3 has 15 residues. CDR3 in amino acids: CASSLTRVMNTEAFF. CDR3 bases: TGTGCCAGCAGCCTAACGAGGGTAATGAACACTGAAGCTTTCTTT.

This chain uses TRBV19 with TRBJ2-1, with 9 bases aligning to TRBD2. V trimming: 10 bases; J trimming: 5 bases; junction bases outside the gene matches: 12. Germline CDR1 reads LNHDA; CDR2 reads SQIVND (reference sequence). CDR3 length equals 15 residues. CDR3 coding DNA: TGTGCCACCAGGGCGGGGACTAGCTGGGACAATGAGCAGTTCTTC. It yields the protein CATRAGTSWDNEQFF.

In its sample, this clone was seen a few times. V usage is TRBV9 and J usage is TRBJ1-4; tentatively, D is TRBD1 (5 bases). The germline gives CDR1 SGDLS, CDR2 YYNGEE. There are 15 residues in the CDR3. V was clipped by 0 bases and J by 7 bases, with 13 bases between them. For the CDR3, the DNA is TGTGCCAGCAGCGTAGGCGGGGCGAGTCGTGAAAAACTGTTTTTT. As protein: CASSVGGASREKLFF.

V gene TRBV3-1 (or the pseudogene TRBV3-2) combines with J gene TRBJ2-3, with 9 bases fitting TRBD2. After removal of 4 bases from V and 7 bases from J, the junction contained 6 bases not matched to a gene. The CDR3 loop spans 14 amino acids. Germline V lookup: CDR1 LGHDT, CDR2 YNNKEL (reference sequence). CDR3 loop: CASSPRLAAHTQYF. CDR3 nucleotides: TGTGCCAGCAGCCCCAGACTAGCGGCACATACGCAGTATTTT.

The rearrangement joins TRBV11-3 to TRBJ2-1; 11 positions agree with TRBD2. The CDR3 covers 20 residues. The germline V gene has CDR1 SGHNT and CDR2 YENEEA. V lost 5 bases, J lost 4 bases, and 19 bases stayed unmatched. The CDR3 coding sequence is TGTGCCAGCAGCCGCCCACCCCCCTCAAAGACTAGCGGGATTTACAATGAGCAGTTCTTC. The encoded protein is CASSRPPPSKTSGIYNEQFF.

The chain employs TRBV29-1 and TRBJ2-5; D gene uncertain. Germline CDR1 reads SQVTM; CDR2 reads ANQGSEA. The CDR3 contains 12 residues. The V and J ends lost 7 bases and 5 bases respectively, with 14 bases between them. The CDR3 DNA reads as TGCAGCGGGGCTCAGGTTCGGGAGACCCAGTACTTC. Amino acid sequence: CSGAQVRETQYF. Looking up the rest from reference TRBV29-1 and TRBJ2-5 gives the full variable domain: SAVISQKPSRDICQRGTSLTIQCQVDSQVTMMFWYRQQPGQSLTLIATANQGSEATYESGFVIDKFPISRPNLTFSTLTVSNMSPEDSSIYLCSGAQVRETQYFGPGTRLLVL.

In this sample, this clone turned up once. V is TRBV19 and J is TRBJ1-2, with D maybe TRBD1 (5 bases). Trimming took 5 bases from V and 6 from J, leaving 19 bases between them. Germline CDR1 is LNHDA and CDR2 is SQIVND (reference sequence). This CDR3 spans 15 amino acids. The CDR3 here is CASSRPGREVDGYTF. The CDR3 nucleotides read TGTGCCAGTAGTCGCCCCGGCAGGGAGGTGGATGGCTACACCTTC.

The J gene is TRBJ2-7, the V gene TRBV5-1; 8 bases line up with TRBD2. The V segment lost 4 bases and the J segment 7 bases; nucleotides outside the gene matches: 10. Germline-derived CDR1 and CDR2 are SGHRS and YFSETQ. CDR3 length equals 14 residues. The CDR3: CASSLGLVPTEQYF. CDR3 DNA sequence: TGCGCCAGCAGCCTGGGACTAGTTCCTACGGAGCAGTACTTC. Full variable domain (outside the CDR3, taken from reference TRBV5-1 and TRBJ2-7): KAGVTQTPRYLIKTRGQQVTLSCSPISGHRSVSWYQQTPGQGLQFLFEYFSETQRNKGNFPGRFSGRQFSNSRSEMNVSTLELGDSALYLCASSLGLVPTEQYFGPGTRLTVT.

The chain recombines TRBV11-2 with TRBJ2-7, with a tentative D call TRBD2 (6 bases). This CDR3 has 14 residues. Trimming left V 5 bases short and J 6 bases short, with 17 bases between. Looked up from germline, CDR1 is SGHAT and CDR2 is FQNNGV. The CDR3 region is CASSTAGTSSEQYF. The CDR3 coding sequence is TGTGCCAGCAGCACCGCGGGGACTTCTTCCGAGCAGTACTTC. The whole variable domain, filled in from reference TRBV11-2 and TRBJ2-7, reads EAGVAQSPRYKIIEKRQSVAFWCNPISGHATLYWYQQILGQGPKLLIQFQNNGVVDDSQLPKDRFSAERLKGVDSTLKIQPAKLEDSAVYLCASSTAGTSSEQYFGPGTRLTVT.

A note on this clone: Compared with germline, one end of the junction differs, possibly owing to a read error. This chain joins TRBV3-1 (or the pseudogene TRBV3-2) and TRBJ2-1; 9 nucleotides line up with TRBD2. The CDR3 contains 16 residues. Germline values: CDR1 LGHDT, CDR2 YNNKEL (reference sequence). The CDR3 is CASTQASAGGAGEQFF. CDR3 DNA: TGTGCCAGCACCCAAGCTTCAGCGGGAGGAGCGGGTGAGCAGTTCTTC.

This clone was seen once. The J gene is TRBJ2-7, the V gene TRBV19; the match to TRBD1 covers 9 bases. Trimming removed 3 bases from V and 6 bases from J; junction bases left unmatched: 6. CDR3 length equals 14 residues. From germline, CDR1 is LNHDA and CDR2 SQIVND (reference sequence). The CDR3: CASSIAGQGSEQYF. CDR3 in DNA: TGTGCCAGTAGTATTGCGGGACAGGGATCCGAGCAGTACTTC. The variable domain in full, completed from reference TRBV19 and TRBJ2-7, reads DGGITQSPKYLFRKEGQNVTLSCEQNLNHDAMYWYRQDPGQGLRLIYYSQIVNDFQKGDIAEGYSVSREKKESFPLTVTSAQKNPTAFYLCASSIAGQGSEQYFGPGTRLTVT.

This clone was detected only a few times. The chain joins TRBV30 to TRBJ1-2, with D possibly TRBD1 on 5 matching bases. The CDR3 totals 11 residues. Germline assignment: CDR1 GTSNPN and CDR2 SVGIG (reference sequence). V was trimmed by 2 bases and J by 8 bases, leaving 9 bases between them. The CDR3 DNA reads as TGTGCCTGGAGTCCCAGGGAAGGCTACACCTTC. This gives the protein CAWSPREGYTF.

V is TRBV6-6 and J is TRBJ1-5; 9 nucleotides match TRBD1. Per the germline V gene, CDR1 is MNHNY and CDR2 is SVGAGI (reference sequence). Germline trimming cut 5 bases from V and 0 bases from J; bases unmatched to any gene: 8. This CDR3 is 17 amino acids long. The CDR3 DNA follows: TGTGCCAGCAGTCCCCGGGACAGGGTTTATAGCAATCAGCCCCAGCATTTT. Translated, it gives CASSPRDRVYSNQPQHF.

About this clone itself: The same CDR3 is also encoded by other DNA sequences in this sample. The rearrangement links TRBV9 to TRBJ2-3; TRBD2 agrees at 12 bases. CDR1 is SGDLS, CDR2 YYNGEE, per germline. The CDR3 has 15 amino acids. Unmatched junction bases numbered 3, after V lost 3 bases and J lost 4 bases. The CDR3 DNA follows: TGTGCCAGCAGCGCTAGCGGGAGGGGGTCAGATACGCAGTATTTT. Translating it yields CASSASGRGSDTQYF.

The V gene is TRBV7-6, the J gene TRBJ2-3, with 8 bases aligning to TRBD2. This CDR3 is built from 16 residues. The germline gives CDR1 SGHVS, CDR2 FNYEAQ. The trim removed 3 bases at V and 0 bases at J, leaving 5 bases unmatched. The CDR3 nucleotides are TGTGCCAGCAGCTTGCGACTAGCGTATAGCACAGATACGCAGTATTTT. Amino acids: CASSLRLAYSTDTQYF.